The entry below describes one T cell receptor beta chain. This entry is derived from a study of blood T cell repertoires in COVID-19. Germline values: CDR1 DFQATT, CDR2 SNEGSKA (reference sequence). The CDR3 consists of 11 residues. Trimming removed 1 base at V and 7 bases at J, with 7 bases between. The repertoire was sequenced with immunoSEQ multiplex PCR; TCRdb's copy has only in-frame clones and lacks some. The table records about 230,000 clones, roughly 85% of them present only once. The sequenced sample was peripheral blood. This chain links TRBV20-1 with TRBJ1-2, with D possibly being TRBD1 (5 bases). This sequence originates from a woman aged 18-29 years who had recovered from COVID-19. CDR3 in amino acids: CSARGGTGYTF. The CDR3 DNA sequence: TGCAGTGCTAGAGGCGGGACTGGCTACACCTTC.